This TCR beta chain was identified in a study of early T cells in non-severe SARS-CoV-2 infection. Trimming took 4 bases from V and 15 from J, leaving 25 bases between them. The CDR3 extends over 15 amino acids. Per the germline V gene, CDR1 is SGHTA and CDR2 is FQGNSA. TCRdb ran MiXCR on the 5' RACE reads and lists one entry per CDR3 protein. The table shows tens of thousands of distinct CDR3 sequences, with roughly 5% occurring only once. This clonotype has ten or more counts. Sequencing used whole blood. The rearrangement links TRBV7-2 to TRBJ2-1; the D gene could be TRBD1 or TRBD2 (5 bases each). The source of this sequence is an adult who was a healthcare worker with PCR-confirmed SARS-CoV-2 infection or an uninfected control (not recorded which). CDR3 nucleotides: TGTGCCAGCAGCTCGGGACCCCCTGGGGTCAATGATGTGTTCTTC. Translating it yields CASSSGPPGVNDVFF.